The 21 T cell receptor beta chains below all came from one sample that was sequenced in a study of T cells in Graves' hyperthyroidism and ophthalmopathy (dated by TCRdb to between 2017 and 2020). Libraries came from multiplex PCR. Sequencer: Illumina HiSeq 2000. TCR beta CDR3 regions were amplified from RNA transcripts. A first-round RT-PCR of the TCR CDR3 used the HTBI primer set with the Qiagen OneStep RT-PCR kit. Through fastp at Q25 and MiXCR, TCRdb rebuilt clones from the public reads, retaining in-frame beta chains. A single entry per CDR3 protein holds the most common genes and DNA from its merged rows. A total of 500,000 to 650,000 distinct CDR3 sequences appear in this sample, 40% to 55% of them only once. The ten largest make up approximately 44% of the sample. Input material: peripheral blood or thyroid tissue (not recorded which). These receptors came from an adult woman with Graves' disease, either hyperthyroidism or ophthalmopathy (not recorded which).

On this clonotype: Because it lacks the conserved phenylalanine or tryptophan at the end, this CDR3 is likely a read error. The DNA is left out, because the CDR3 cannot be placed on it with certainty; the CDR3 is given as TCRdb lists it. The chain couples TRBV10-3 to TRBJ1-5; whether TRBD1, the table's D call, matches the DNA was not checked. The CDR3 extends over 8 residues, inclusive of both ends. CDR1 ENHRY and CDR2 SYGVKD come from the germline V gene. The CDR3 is CAISDPDR.

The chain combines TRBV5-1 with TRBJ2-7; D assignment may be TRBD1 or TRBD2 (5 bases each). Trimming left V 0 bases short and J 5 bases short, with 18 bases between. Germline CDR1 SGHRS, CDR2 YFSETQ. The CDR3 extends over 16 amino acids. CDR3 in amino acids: CASSLGEKGRSDEQYF. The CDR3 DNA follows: TGCGCCAGCAGCTTGGGGGAAAAGGGACGGAGCGACGAGCAGTACTTC.

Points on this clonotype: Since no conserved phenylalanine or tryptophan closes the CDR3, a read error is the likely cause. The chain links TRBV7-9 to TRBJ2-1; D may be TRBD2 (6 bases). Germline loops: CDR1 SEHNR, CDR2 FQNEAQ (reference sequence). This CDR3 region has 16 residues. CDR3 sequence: CASSLALAGSYNEQFL. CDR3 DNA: TGCGCCAGCAGCTTAGCACTAGCCGGCTCCTACAATGAGCAGTTCCTC.

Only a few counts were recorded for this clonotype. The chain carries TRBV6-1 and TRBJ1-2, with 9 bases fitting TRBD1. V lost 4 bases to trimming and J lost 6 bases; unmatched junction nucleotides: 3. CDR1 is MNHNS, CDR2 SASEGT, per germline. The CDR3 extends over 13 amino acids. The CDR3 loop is CASSGTGVNGYTF. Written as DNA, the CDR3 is TGTGCCAGCAGTGGGACAGGGGTTAATGGCTACACCTTC.

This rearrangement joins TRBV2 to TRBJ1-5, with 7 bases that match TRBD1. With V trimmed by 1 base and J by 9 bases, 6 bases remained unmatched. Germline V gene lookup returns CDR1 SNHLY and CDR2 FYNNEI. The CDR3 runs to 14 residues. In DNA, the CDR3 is TGTGCCAGCAGTGAAGGGGACAGCCCTCGGCCCCAGCATTTT. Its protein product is CASSEGDSPRPQHF.

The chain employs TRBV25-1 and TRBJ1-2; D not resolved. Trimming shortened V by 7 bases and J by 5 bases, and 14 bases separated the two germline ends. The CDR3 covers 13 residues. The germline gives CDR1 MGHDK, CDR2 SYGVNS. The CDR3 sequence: CASTTTGVYGYTF. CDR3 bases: TGTGCCAGCACCACGACGGGAGTTTATGGCTACACCTTC.

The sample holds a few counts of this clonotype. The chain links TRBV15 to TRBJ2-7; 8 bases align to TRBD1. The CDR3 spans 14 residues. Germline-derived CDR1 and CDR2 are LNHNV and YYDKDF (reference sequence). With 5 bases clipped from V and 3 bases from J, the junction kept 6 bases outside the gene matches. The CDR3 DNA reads TGTGCCACCAGCCCCCGACAGGGGAGCTACGAGCAGTACTTC. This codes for CATSPRQGSYEQYF. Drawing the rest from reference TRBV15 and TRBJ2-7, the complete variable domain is DAMVIQNPRYQVTQFGKPVTLSCSQTLNHNVMYWYQQKSSQAPKLLFHYYDKDFNNEADTPDNFQSRRPNTSFCFLDIRSPGLGDTAMYLCATSPRQGSYEQYFGPGTRLTVT.

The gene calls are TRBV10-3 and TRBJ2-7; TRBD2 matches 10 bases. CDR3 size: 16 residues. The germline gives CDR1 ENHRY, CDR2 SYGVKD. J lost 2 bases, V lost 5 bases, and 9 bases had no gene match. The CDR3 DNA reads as TGTGCCATCAGTCCTGCCCTGACTAGCGGGCCCTACGAGCAGTACTTC. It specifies CAISPALTSGPYEQYF.

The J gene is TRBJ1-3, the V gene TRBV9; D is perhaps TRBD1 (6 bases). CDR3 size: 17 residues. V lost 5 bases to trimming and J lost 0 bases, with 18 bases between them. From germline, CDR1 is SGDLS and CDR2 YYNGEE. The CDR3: CASRIDGTGSSGNTIYF. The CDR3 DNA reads TGTGCCAGCAGGATAGATGGTACAGGGAGCTCTGGAAACACCATATATTTT.

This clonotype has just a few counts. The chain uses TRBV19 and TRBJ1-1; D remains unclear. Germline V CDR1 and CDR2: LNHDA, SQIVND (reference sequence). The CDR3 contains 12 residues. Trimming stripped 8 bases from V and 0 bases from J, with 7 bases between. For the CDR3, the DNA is TGTGCCAGTTATGGACTGAACACTGAAGCTTTCTTT. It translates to CASYGLNTEAFF.

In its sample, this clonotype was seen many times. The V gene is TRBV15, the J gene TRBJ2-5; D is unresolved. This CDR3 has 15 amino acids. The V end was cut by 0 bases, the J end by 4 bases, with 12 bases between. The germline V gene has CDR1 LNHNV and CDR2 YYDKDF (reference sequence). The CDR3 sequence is CATSRDKRDRETQYF. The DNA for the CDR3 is TGTGCCACCAGCAGAGATAAAAGGGATCGAGAGACCCAGTACTTC.

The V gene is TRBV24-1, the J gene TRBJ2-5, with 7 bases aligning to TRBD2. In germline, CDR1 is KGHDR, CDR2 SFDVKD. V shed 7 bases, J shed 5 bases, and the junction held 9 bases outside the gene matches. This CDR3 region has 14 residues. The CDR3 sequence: CATSNGGGGETQYF. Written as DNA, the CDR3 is TGTGCCACCAGCAATGGCGGGGGTGGTGAGACCCAGTACTTC.

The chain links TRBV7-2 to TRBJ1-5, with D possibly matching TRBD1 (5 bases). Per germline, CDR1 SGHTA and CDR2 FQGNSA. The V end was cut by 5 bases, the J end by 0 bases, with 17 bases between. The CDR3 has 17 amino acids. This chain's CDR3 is CASSAKGRDYSNQPQHF. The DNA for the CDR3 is TGTGCCAGCAGCGCAAAGGGACGGGATTATAGCAATCAGCCCCAGCATTTT.

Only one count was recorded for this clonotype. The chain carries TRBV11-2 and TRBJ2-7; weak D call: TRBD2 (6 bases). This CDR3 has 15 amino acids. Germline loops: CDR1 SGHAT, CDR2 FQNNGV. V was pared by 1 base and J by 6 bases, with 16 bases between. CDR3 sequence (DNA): TGTGCCAGCAGCTTAGTACTAGGAAGGGACTCCGAGCAGTACTTC. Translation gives CASSLVLGRDSEQYF.

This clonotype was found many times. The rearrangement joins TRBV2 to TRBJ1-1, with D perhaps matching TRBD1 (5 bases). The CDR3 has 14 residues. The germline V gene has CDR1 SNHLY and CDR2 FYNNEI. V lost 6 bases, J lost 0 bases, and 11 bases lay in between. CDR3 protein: CASRKQVLNTEAFF. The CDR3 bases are TGTGCCAGCAGAAAACAGGTGCTGAACACTGAAGCTTTCTTT.

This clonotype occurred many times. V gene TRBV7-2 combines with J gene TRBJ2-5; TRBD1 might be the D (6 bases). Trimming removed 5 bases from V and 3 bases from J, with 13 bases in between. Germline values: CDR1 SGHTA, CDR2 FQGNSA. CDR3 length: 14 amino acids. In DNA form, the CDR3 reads TGTGCCAGCAGCCGACCGGGACACGAAGAGACCCAGTACTTC. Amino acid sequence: CASSRPGHEETQYF.

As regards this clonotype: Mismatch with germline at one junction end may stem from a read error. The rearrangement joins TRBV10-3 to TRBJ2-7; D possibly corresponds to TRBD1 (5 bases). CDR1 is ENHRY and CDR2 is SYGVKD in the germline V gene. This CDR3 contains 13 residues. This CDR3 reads CATSDSFYYEQYF. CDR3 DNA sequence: TGTGCCACCAGTGACAGTTTTTACTACGAGCAGTACTTC.

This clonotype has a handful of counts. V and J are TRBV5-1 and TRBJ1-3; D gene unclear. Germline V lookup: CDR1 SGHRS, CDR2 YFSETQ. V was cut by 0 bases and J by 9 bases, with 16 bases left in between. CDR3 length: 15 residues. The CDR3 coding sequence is TGCGCCAGCAGCTTGGACAGACGTCAAGGGAGCACCATATATTTT. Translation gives CASSLDRRQGSTIYF.

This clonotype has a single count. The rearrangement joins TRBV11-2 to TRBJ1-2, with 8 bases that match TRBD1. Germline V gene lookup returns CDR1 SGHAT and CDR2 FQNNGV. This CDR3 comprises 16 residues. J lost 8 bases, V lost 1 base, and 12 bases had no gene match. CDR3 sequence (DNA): TGTGCCAGCAGCTTAGGAGGTGGCAGGGGGCGAGTAGGCTACACCTTC. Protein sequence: CASSLGGGRGRVGYTF.

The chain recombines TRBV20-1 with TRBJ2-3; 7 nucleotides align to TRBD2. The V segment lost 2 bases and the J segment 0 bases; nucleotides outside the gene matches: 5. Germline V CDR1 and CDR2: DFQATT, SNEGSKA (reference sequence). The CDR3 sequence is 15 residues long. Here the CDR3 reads CSARLPLASTDTQYF. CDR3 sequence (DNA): TGCAGTGCTAGACTACCACTAGCGAGCACAGATACGCAGTATTTT.

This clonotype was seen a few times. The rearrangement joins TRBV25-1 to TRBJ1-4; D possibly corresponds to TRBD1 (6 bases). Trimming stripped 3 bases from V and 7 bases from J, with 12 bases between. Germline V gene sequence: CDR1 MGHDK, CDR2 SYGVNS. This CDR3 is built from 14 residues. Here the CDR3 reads CASSDSGEVEKLFF. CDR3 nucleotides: TGTGCCAGCAGTGATTCAGGGGAGGTTGAAAAACTGTTTTTT.